The TCR beta chain described here comes from a study of blood T cell repertoires in COVID-19. Across the study: Acute and convalescent COVID-19 samples came from the United States, Italy and Spain. From T cells, B-cell-depleted T cells, or PBMCs came the material, which was cDNA or gDNA.

Per the original methods: Amplification of reference gene primers was used by the study to estimate nucleated cell counts. Clones were sequenced by immunoSEQ multiplex PCR, and TCRdb holds only the in-frame ones, with some missing. The DNA gave D and trimming, while V, J and clone size come from that table. The sample yields some 490,000 clones, 80% to 90% seen once. As to this clone: The sample contains more than one DNA sequence encoding this CDR3.

The CDR3 loop spans 12 amino acids. The germline gives CDR1 SNHLY, CDR2 FYNNEI. The V gene end was trimmed by 6 bases and the J gene end by 2 bases; junction bases not matched to a gene: 0. The chain is built from TRBV2 and TRBJ2-5, with 7 bases aligning to TRBD1. Source material: peripheral blood. This receptor was taken from a human donor in a cohort sampled during active COVID-19. CDR3 sequence (DNA): TGTGCCAGCAGGGGACAGCAAGAGACCCAGTACTTC. Residues: CASRGQQETQYF.